These T cell receptor beta chains were read from a single sample in a study of response to subunit inactivated influenza vaccine. TCRdb redid the calling of the RT-PCR reads with MiXCR, one entry per CDR3 protein. Among 530,000 or so distinct CDR3 sequences listed, 11% to 15% were seen once. This sample comprised PBMCs from blood, obtained 12 days after vaccination. Receptors originate from a man aged 45-65 years who received an inactivated influenza vaccine. Each CDR3 is given with its conserved first and last residue. Only part of the rows carry a size: once, few, many, or a class if the clone is expanded.

clone size: few
CDR3 length: 13
V gene: TRBV2
CDR3 protein: CASNKVGQNIQYF

clone size: .
CDR3 length: 14
V gene: TRBV6-1
CDR3 protein: CASAWTRNTGELFF

clone size: many
CDR3 length: 11
V gene: TRBV29-1
CDR3 protein: CSAAGEETQYF

clone size: .
CDR3 length: 17
V gene: TRBV29-1
CDR3 protein: CSVDKGLVAAEYNEQFF

clone size: few
CDR3 length: 16
V gene: TRBV5-1
CDR3 protein: CASSGTGTFRDTEAFF

clone size: few
CDR3 length: 14
V gene: TRBV12-3/TRBV12-4
CDR3 protein: CASSPGTRWETQYF

clone size: few
CDR3 length: 21
V gene: TRBV21-1
CDR3 protein: CASSKALGQGAEESPTYEQYF

clone size: few
CDR3 length: 14
V gene: TRBV29-1
CDR3 protein: CSVEVQGADYGYTF

clone size: .
CDR3 length: 18
V gene: TRBV4-2
CDR3 protein: CASSQATTGTSGSNEQFF

clone size: many
CDR3 length: 15
V gene: TRBV5-1
CDR3 protein: CASSSAVPRGDTQYF

clone size: .
CDR3 length: 17
V gene: TRBV4-1
CDR3 protein: CASSQDSGIAGIGELFF

clone size: .
CDR3 length: 12
V gene: TRBV20-1
CDR3 protein: CSAWTGDQPQHF

clone size: .
CDR3 length: 13
V gene: TRBV12-3/TRBV12-4
CDR3 protein: CASSVDPGVEQYF

clone size: few
CDR3 length: 14
V gene: TRBV4-3
CDR3 protein: CASRRDRGTNEQFF

clone size: .
CDR3 length: 17
V gene: TRBV20-1
CDR3 protein: CSARPRQSGEVWNEQFF

clone size: .
CDR3 length: 14
V gene: TRBV5-1
CDR3 protein: CASSFRGADEKLFF

clone size: .
CDR3 length: 13
V gene: TRBV2
CDR3 protein: CASSGSGNYGYTF

clone size: few
CDR3 length: 17
V gene: TRBV12-3/TRBV12-4
CDR3 protein: CASSFGRASERQSGYTF

clone size: few
CDR3 length: 17
V gene: TRBV21-1
CDR3 protein: CASSHNKRQGDSYEQYF

clone size: many
CDR3 length: 18
V gene: TRBV20-1
CDR3 protein: CSARTMGGPGKETYGYTF

clone size: few
CDR3 length: 13
V gene: TRBV12-3/TRBV12-4
CDR3 protein: CASSLVMNIEQYF

clone size: .
CDR3 length: 17
V gene: TRBV2
CDR3 protein: CASSEAGRGLTKNIQYF

clone size: few
CDR3 length: 18
V gene: TRBV7-2
CDR3 protein: CASSLALIPRGRFYEQYF

clone size: many
CDR3 length: 15
V gene: TRBV25-1
CDR3 protein: CASSESGQVGYGYTF